One TCR beta chain is described in this entry. V gave up 5 bases and J gave up 3 bases, with 8 bases separating them. Germline V lookup: CDR1 LGHDT, CDR2 YNNKEL (reference sequence). This CDR3 contains 12 residues. Authors' data handling: Nucleated cell number was recorded as an estimate derived from reference gene primer amplification. The method was immunoSEQ multiplex PCR; TCRdb's version includes in-frame clones alone and lacks a portion of them. The V and J calls and clone size are taken from that table; D and trimming were inferred from the DNA. Of roughly 380,000 clones in the sample, 85% were seen once. The data are from a study of blood T cell repertoires in COVID-19.

Sequenced sample: peripheral blood. The rearrangement joins TRBV3-1 (or the pseudogene TRBV3-2) to TRBJ2-7; D gene ambiguous. This sequence originates from a woman aged 18-29 years with acute or convalescent COVID-19. In DNA form, the CDR3 reads TGTGCCAGCAGCACAGACGGCTACGAGCAGTACTTC. It codes for CASSTDGYEQYF.